These 23 T cell receptor beta chains came from one sample sequenced in a study of blood T cell repertoires in COVID-19. The assay was immunoSEQ multiplex PCR, and TCRdb's table has in-frame clones only and misses some. The sample yields 35,000 to 45,000 clones, around nine tenths seen once. Specimen: peripheral blood. These receptor sequences come from a man aged 45-60 years with COVID-19, enrolled during active disease.

The CDR3 loop is CAWSVSAKELFF. The CDR3 bases are TGTGCCTGGAGTGTATCAGCGAAGGAGCTGTTTTTT. This chain connects TRBV30 to TRBJ2-2, with D unclear. V shed 0 bases and J shed 10 bases, with 9 bases lying between them. There are 12 residues in the CDR3. Germline V gives CDR1 GTSNPN, CDR2 SVGIG (reference sequence).

This chain joins TRBV7-3 and TRBJ2-5, with 8 bases aligning to TRBD2. J lost 7 bases, V lost 5 bases, and 9 bases had no gene match. The length of the CDR3 is 14 residues. Germline CDR1 is SGHTA and CDR2 is FQGTGA. The CDR3 coding sequence is TGTGCCAGCAGCCCCCTAACGGGAGGGGGGACCCAGTACTTC. Its protein is CASSPLTGGGTQYF.

The gene calls are TRBV20-1 and TRBJ2-3, with TRBD2 as a possible D gene (5 bases). Germline values: CDR1 DFQATT, CDR2 SNEGSKA (reference sequence). This CDR3 is built from 11 residues. V was clipped by 4 bases and J by 14 bases, with 16 bases between them. The CDR3 DNA is TGCAGTGCTACAGCTAGCTCGGCGAGGTATTTT. Translation: CSATASSARYF.

This clone was observed a few times. The chain is built from TRBV7-2 and TRBJ2-3, with 9 bases identical to TRBD2. Germline CDR1 is SGHTA and CDR2 is FQGNSA. The junction had 5 bases not matched to a gene; V was cut back by 10 bases and J by 6 bases. CDR3 length: 12 amino acids. The chain's CDR3 is CAIAGERDTQYF. CDR3 sequence (DNA): TGTGCCATAGCGGGAGAGAGGGATACGCAGTATTTT.

This clone showed up just once. The chain combines TRBV19 with TRBJ2-1; no reliable D call. Germline-derived CDR1 and CDR2 are LNHDA and SQIVND (reference sequence). The V and J ends lost 1 base and 3 bases respectively, with 7 bases between them. The CDR3 covers 14 residues. The CDR3 here is CASSIAVFYNEQFF. CDR3 nucleotides: TGTGCCAGTAGTATAGCGGTTTTCTACAATGAGCAGTTCTTC.

There are a few counts of this clone. The V call is TRBV6-5, the J call TRBJ2-7, with D possibly TRBD2 on 5 matching bases. There are 13 residues in the CDR3. The V gene's germline CDR1 is MNHEY and CDR2 SVGAGI. With 2 bases removed from V and 7 bases from J, the gap between germline ends came to 12 bases. The CDR3 sequence is CASSYLQSGEQYF. The DNA for the CDR3 is TGTGCCAGCAGTTACCTCCAGTCGGGAGAGCAGTACTTC.

CDR3 sequence: CASSERGDTEAFF. The CDR3 bases are TGTGCCAGCAGTGAGCGGGGGGACACTGAAGCTTTCTTT. The chain carries TRBV6-1 and TRBJ1-1; possibly TRBD1 for D (5 bases). This CDR3 has 13 residues. Germline CDR1 is MNHNS and CDR2 is SASEGT. V lost 3 bases, J lost 3 bases, and 8 bases lay in between.

This sequence joins TRBV5-4 and TRBJ2-7; 7 bases are shared with TRBD2. The V gene's germline CDR1 is SGHNT and CDR2 YYREEE (reference sequence). V shed 0 bases and J 5 bases; nucleotides not matched to a gene: 8. CDR3 length: 15 residues. The CDR3 DNA reads as TGTGCCAGCAGCTTGGCCTTGGGGGGGAGGAACGAGCAGTACTTC. Protein product: CASSLALGGRNEQYF.

This chain uses TRBV7-9 with TRBJ2-6, with 9 bases that match TRBD1. Germline CDR1 and CDR2: SEHNR and FQNEAQ (reference sequence). The junction had 7 bases not matched to a gene; V was cut back by 1 base and J by 0 bases. The CDR3 loop spans 19 amino acids. DNA for the CDR3: TGTGCCAGCAGCTTAGGGGCCGGGACAGGGATCTCTGGGGCCAACGTCCTGACTTTC. Protein product: CASSLGAGTGISGANVLTF.

This clone has a single count. J is TRBJ2-2 and V is TRBV4-3; D gene ambiguous. The CDR3 covers 17 residues. V dropped 1 base and J dropped 0 bases, with 12 bases sitting between them. In germline, CDR1 is LGHNA, CDR2 YSLEER. CDR3: CASSQGSVQANTGELFF. CDR3 sequence (DNA): TGCGCCAGCAGCCAAGGGTCGGTCCAGGCGAACACCGGGGAGCTGTTTTTT.

V usage is TRBV9 and J usage is TRBJ1-2; 11 bases match TRBD1. The CDR3 is 19 amino acids. V gave up 4 bases and J gave up 8 bases; unmatched junction bases: 22. The germline V gene has CDR1 SGDLS and CDR2 YYNGEE. CDR3 protein: CASSPTAGTGGSLVGGYTF. CDR3 coding DNA: TGTGCCAGCAGCCCCACCGCCGGGACAGGGGGAAGCCTTGTTGGGGGCTACACCTTC.

The V gene is TRBV27, the J gene TRBJ2-1, with 8 bases fitting TRBD2. The CDR3 extends over 14 amino acids. Germline V CDR1 and CDR2: MNHEY, SMNVEV (reference sequence). The trim removed 0 bases at V and 7 bases at J, leaving 2 bases unmatched. Written as DNA, the CDR3 is TGTGCCAGCAGTTTATCGTCTAGCGGGAATGAGCAGTTCTTC. Encoded protein: CASSLSSSGNEQFF.

The CDR3 region has the DNA TGCGCCAGCGGGTCCGGGACAGGGCACTATGGCTACACCTTC. Its protein product is CASGSGTGHYGYTF. This sequence joins TRBV5-1 and TRBJ1-2; 9 bases are a match to TRBD1. The J segment lost 3 bases and the V segment lost 7 bases, leaving 7 bases of the junction unmatched. The germline V gene encodes CDR1 SGHRS and CDR2 YFSETQ. CDR3 size: 14 residues. Looking up the rest from reference TRBV5-1 and TRBJ1-2 gives the full variable domain: KAGVTQTPRYLIKTRGQQVTLSCSPISGHRSVSWYQQTPGQGLQFLFEYFSETQRNKGNFPGRFSGRQFSNSRSEMNVSTLELGDSALYLCASGSGTGHYGYTFGSGTRLTVV.

The V gene is TRBV7-3, the J gene TRBJ2-1; 13 bases match TRBD2. From germline, CDR1 is SGHTA and CDR2 FQGTGA. The CDR3 covers 17 residues. V shed 1 base and J 7 bases; nucleotides not matched to a gene: 7. As DNA, the CDR3 is TGTGCCAGCAGCTTAATCGATGGGACTAGCGGGGAGAATGAGCAGTTCTTC. This encodes CASSLIDGTSGENEQFF.

This clone was seen once. The V call is TRBV5-1, the J call TRBJ2-1, with D maybe TRBD2 (5 bases). Per the germline V gene, CDR1 is SGHRS and CDR2 is YFSETQ. Trimming stripped 4 bases from V and 0 bases from J, with 11 bases between. CDR3 length: 15 residues. CDR3 protein: CASSAGEGSYNEQFF. In DNA, the CDR3 is TGCGCCAGCAGCGCCGGGGAAGGCTCCTACAATGAGCAGTTCTTC.

This chain connects TRBV6-5 to TRBJ2-7, with 11 bases aligning to TRBD2. CDR3 length: 12 residues. Trimming removed 8 bases from V and 7 bases from J; junction bases left unmatched: 4. Germline-derived CDR1 and CDR2 are MNHEY and SVGAGI. CDR3 DNA: TGTGCCAGCGGGACTAGCGGTATAGAGCAGTACTTC. Protein product: CASGTSGIEQYF.

The chain is built from TRBV11-2 and TRBJ2-4, with D maybe TRBD1 (6 bases). Trimming took off 6 bases at V and 1 base at J, with 16 bases between the two ends. In germline, CDR1 is SGHAT, CDR2 FQNNGV. The CDR3 runs 16 residues. The CDR3 DNA reads as TGTGCCAGCAGGATCACAGGGTCCTTGGCCAAAAACATTCAGTACTTC. Protein sequence: CASRITGSLAKNIQYF.

This clone was seen just once. The V gene is TRBV28, the J gene TRBJ1-4, with a weak D call TRBD1 (5 bases). This CDR3 is built from 16 residues. CDR1 is MDHEN and CDR2 is SYDVKM in the germline V gene. The ends were cut back, 5 bases at V and 0 bases at J, with 13 bases in the middle. Here the CDR3 DNA reads TGTGCCAGCAGTCCCCCCGGGACTACAACTAATGAAAAACTGTTTTTT. As protein: CASSPPGTTTNEKLFF.

CDR3 loop: CASSPLGQTQETQYF. Written as DNA, the CDR3 is TGTGCCAGCTCACCGCTAGGACAGACACAAGAGACCCAGTACTTC. The chain uses TRBV18 and TRBJ2-5; possible D gene TRBD1, 6 bases. Trimming shortened V by 3 bases and J by 2 bases, and 13 bases separated the two germline ends. Germline CDR1 is KGHSH and CDR2 is LQKENI. CDR3 length: 15 residues. The full variable domain, in which reference TRBV18 and TRBJ2-5 provide the parts outside the CDR3, is NAGVMQNPRHLVRRRGQEARLRCSPMKGHSHVYWYRQLPEEGLKFMVYLQKENIIDESGMPKERFSAEFPKEGPSILRIQQVVRGDSAAYFCASSPLGQTQETQYFGPGTRLLVL.

CDR3 DNA: TGCGCCAGCAGCTTGGGGTCAGACAATCAGCCCCAGCATTTT. Its protein product is CASSLGSDNQPQHF. J is TRBJ1-5 and V is TRBV5-1; D unclear. Germline V gene lookup returns CDR1 SGHRS and CDR2 YFSETQ. Trimming cost V 0 bases and J 3 bases, with 7 bases left between them. The CDR3 spans 14 residues. The whole variable domain, filled in from reference TRBV5-1 and TRBJ1-5, reads KAGVTQTPRYLIKTRGQQVTLSCSPISGHRSVSWYQQTPGQGLQFLFEYFSETQRNKGNFPGRFSGRQFSNSRSEMNVSTLELGDSALYLCASSLGSDNQPQHFGDGTRLSIL.

This clone appeared once. The chain employs TRBV9 and TRBJ1-3, with 7 bases matching TRBD1. There are 17 residues in the CDR3. The germline CDR1 and CDR2 sequences are SGDLS and YYNGEE. Trimming at V came to 4 bases and at J to 1 base, leaving 11 bases not matched to a gene. The CDR3 bases are TGTGCCAGCAGCTTTCGGGACAGCAAGCTTTCTGGAAACACCATATATTTT. The encoded protein is CASSFRDSKLSGNTIYF.

J is TRBJ2-7 and V is TRBV4-2, with D possibly being TRBD2 (5 bases). The CDR3 totals 16 residues. Germline V gene lookup returns CDR1 LGHNA and CDR2 YNFKEQ. Trimming shortened V by 4 bases and J by 2 bases, and 18 bases separated the two germline ends. CDR3 amino acids: CASSPNPGVPTYEQYF. The CDR3 DNA follows: TGTGCCAGCAGCCCGAACCCCGGGGTCCCAACCTACGAGCAGTACTTC.

In DNA, the CDR3 is TGTGCCAGCCTCGGACAGGGAGGCACAGATACGCAGTATTTT. The encoded protein is CASLGQGGTDTQYF. The chain carries TRBV18 and TRBJ2-3; TRBD1 agrees at 8 bases. This CDR3 is 14 amino acids long. V gave up 8 bases and J gave up 1 base; unmatched junction bases: 5. CDR1 is KGHSH, CDR2 LQKENI, per germline.